The 25 T cell receptor beta chains listed next were all sequenced from one sample in a study of T cell changes during pregnancy in multiple sclerosis. Here immunoSEQ multiplex PCR was the method, and the copy in TCRdb shows in-frame clones only, minus some. The sample comprises about 44,000 clones, 70% to 90% of which are singletons, and about 1.2% rests with the top ten. The specimen comprised CD4+ T cells from peripheral blood mononuclear cells, sampled after pregnancy. Receptor source: a female donor with multiple sclerosis, enrolled in a pregnancy study.

V usage is TRBV6-5 and J usage is TRBJ2-3, with 7 bases matching TRBD1. Trimming cost V 2 bases and J 4 bases; bases outside gene matches: 6. Germline V gene data show CDR1 as MNHEY and CDR2 as SVGAGI. This CDR3 is built from 15 residues. The CDR3 reads CASSYGQGVSDTQYF. The CDR3 DNA reads TGTGCCAGCAGTTACGGGCAGGGGGTTTCAGATACGCAGTATTTT.

The CDR3 is CASSLSASGRIHEQFF. Written as DNA, the CDR3 is TGTGCCAGCAGCTTAAGTGCTAGCGGGAGGATCCATGAGCAGTTCTTC. This chain joins TRBV7-8 and TRBJ2-7; 11 positions match TRBD2. The closer fit of TRBJ2-1 to the DNA end suggests the J call may be wrong. The CDR3 spans 16 residues. Germline CDR1 reads SGHVS; CDR2 reads FQNEAQ.

This chain uses TRBV19 with TRBJ2-3; D possibly corresponds to TRBD2 (6 bases). V lost 3 bases to trimming and J lost 0 bases, with 13 bases between them. From germline, CDR1 is LNHDA and CDR2 SQIVND (reference sequence). The CDR3 is 16 amino acids. The CDR3: CASSIGTSSSTDTQYF. The CDR3 DNA follows: TGTGCCAGTAGTATTGGGACTTCGAGCAGCACAGATACGCAGTATTTT.

This clone was seen just once. The rearrangement links TRBV11-2 to TRBJ2-1, with 10 bases identical to TRBD2. The CDR3 covers 15 residues. V lost 3 bases, J lost 5 bases, and 4 bases stayed unmatched. Germline loops: CDR1 SGHAT, CDR2 FQNNGV. CDR3: CASSFLAGGDNEQFF. In DNA, the CDR3 is TGTGCCAGCAGCTTTTTAGCGGGAGGTGACAATGAGCAGTTCTTC.

The chain recombines TRBV29-1 with TRBJ1-5; TRBD1 matches 9 bases. The CDR3 sequence is 14 residues long. CDR1 SQVTM and CDR2 ANQGSEA come from the germline V gene. V lost 4 bases to trimming and J lost 5 bases; unmatched junction nucleotides: 6. CDR3 residues: CSVGWGQGHQPQHF. The CDR3 region has the DNA TGCAGCGTTGGGTGGGGACAGGGCCATCAGCCCCAGCATTTT.

This chain links TRBV7-2 with TRBJ2-3, with D perhaps TRBD1 (5 bases). V was cut by 5 bases and J by 0 bases, with 9 bases left in between. Germline V gene data show CDR1 as SGHTA and CDR2 as FQGNSA. The CDR3 is 14 residues long. CDR3 sequence reads: CASSAPGSTDTQYF. In DNA form, the CDR3 reads TGTGCCAGCAGCGCTCCAGGGAGCACAGATACGCAGTATTTT.

This clone appeared a single time. The chain carries TRBV7-3 and TRBJ2-1; D is possibly TRBD1 (5 bases). There are 14 residues in the CDR3. The V end was cut by 0 bases, the J end by 9 bases, with 12 bases between. CDR1 and CDR2 from the germline V gene are SGHTA and FQGTGA. The CDR3 DNA reads TGTGCCAGCAGCTTAACAGGGGAACCCGGTGAGCAGTTCTTC. Protein: CASSLTGEPGEQFF.

The chain has TRBV6-1 and TRBJ2-7; 7 nucleotides line up with TRBD1. With V trimmed by 4 bases and J by 0 bases, 12 bases remained unmatched. The V gene's germline CDR1 is MNHNS and CDR2 SASEGT. CDR3 length: 17 residues. The CDR3 is CASSGARQGRSSYEQYF. The CDR3 bases are TGTGCCAGCAGTGGCGCGAGACAGGGCCGAAGCTCCTACGAGCAGTACTTC.

The chain uses TRBV27 and TRBJ2-5, with TRBD2 identical over 11 bases. The CDR3 runs to 15 residues. Trimming took 4 bases from V and 3 from J; bases not matched to a gene: 4. Germline lookup yields CDR1 MNHEY and CDR2 SMNVEV (reference sequence). CDR3 loop: CASSSLAGGKETQYF. Written as DNA, the CDR3 is TGTGCCAGCAGTTCCCTAGCGGGAGGAAAAGAGACCCAGTACTTC.

The rearrangement joins TRBV19 to TRBJ2-3, with D hard to call. Trimming stripped 3 bases from V and 2 bases from J, with 9 bases between. CDR3 size: 14 residues. Germline CDR1 is LNHDA and CDR2 is SQIVND (reference sequence). CDR3 DNA sequence: TGTGCCAGTAGTATCGACTTTAACACAGATACGCAGTATTTT. The encoded protein is CASSIDFNTDTQYF.

This rearrangement joins TRBV7-2 to TRBJ2-7; the D gene is possibly TRBD1 (6 bases). The CDR3 has 14 residues. Per the germline V gene, CDR1 is SGHTA and CDR2 is FQGNSA. Trimming shortened V by 3 bases and J by 0 bases, and 9 bases separated the two germline ends. The CDR3 protein is CASSFTGSSYEQYF. The CDR3 DNA reads as TGTGCCAGCAGCTTTACAGGGAGCTCCTACGAGCAGTACTTC. The whole variable domain, remainder taken from reference TRBV7-2 and TRBJ2-7, is GAGVSQSPSNKVTEKGKDVELRCDPISGHTALYWYRQSLGQGLEFLIYFQGNSAPDKSGLPSDRFSAERTGGSVSTLTIQRTQQEDSAVYLCASSFTGSSYEQYFGPGTRLTVT.

This clone occurred a few times. The genes are TRBV29-1 and TRBJ2-5; tentatively, D is TRBD2 (6 bases). CDR3 size: 12 residues. CDR1 and CDR2 (germline): SQVTM, ANQGSEA. V lost 5 bases to trimming and J lost 5 bases, with 12 bases between them. The CDR3 here is CSVSEAGETQYF. The CDR3 region has the DNA TGCAGCGTTTCAGAGGCGGGGGAGACCCAGTACTTC.

Only one count was recorded for this clone. The chain has TRBV5-4 and TRBJ2-3; the match to TRBD2 covers 9 bases. Trimming took 4 bases from V and 6 from J; bases not matched to a gene: 12. Germline CDR1 and CDR2: SGHNT and YYREEE (reference sequence). The CDR3 runs 16 residues. CDR3 amino acids: CASSPKAGGKADTQYF. Here the CDR3 DNA reads TGTGCCAGCAGCCCGAAAGCGGGAGGAAAGGCGGATACGCAGTATTTT.

The chain links TRBV5-6 to TRBJ2-3; D remains ambiguous. This CDR3 has 14 residues. CDR1 is SGHDT and CDR2 is YYEEEE in the germline V gene. V lost 0 bases and J 0 bases, leaving 5 bases between the germline ends. The CDR3 coding sequence is TGTGCCAGCAGCTTGGGGGCTAGCACAGATACGCAGTATTTT. As protein: CASSLGASTDTQYF.

This rearrangement joins TRBV9 to TRBJ1-3; the D is unclear. The CDR3 sequence is 15 residues long. Trimming cost V 4 bases and J 4 bases, with 15 bases left between them. Germline V gene lookup returns CDR1 SGDLS and CDR2 YYNGEE. This CDR3 is CASSSSGILGNTIYF. The CDR3 nucleotides are TGTGCCAGCAGCTCTTCCGGGATACTAGGAAACACCATATATTTT.

As concerns this clone: The same CDR3 also results from other DNA sequences found in this sample. The J gene is TRBJ2-7, the V gene TRBV30, with unresolved D. This CDR3 spans 11 amino acids. Germline V gene lookup returns CDR1 GTSNPN and CDR2 SVGIG (reference sequence). With 2 bases removed from V and 3 bases from J, the gap between germline ends came to 5 bases. The CDR3 bases are TGTGCCTGGAGTCGAGACTACGAGCAGTACTTC. It translates to CAWSRDYEQYF.

The chain carries TRBV7-9 and TRBJ2-2, with D perhaps matching TRBD1 (6 bases). Germline values: CDR1 SEHNR, CDR2 FQNEAQ (reference sequence). This CDR3 contains 13 residues. V was pared by 4 bases and J by 8 bases, with 11 bases between. CDR3 protein: CASSYTGKGELFF. CDR3 DNA: TGTGCCAGCAGCTACACAGGGAAAGGGGAGCTGTTTTTT.

V gene TRBV5-6 combines with J gene TRBJ2-3; 11 positions match TRBD2. V shed 0 bases and J 3 bases; nucleotides not matched to a gene: 9. CDR3 length: 18 amino acids. The germline gives CDR1 SGHDT, CDR2 YYEEEE. Here the CDR3 reads CASSLGLAGGPRTDTQYF. The CDR3 bases are TGTGCCAGCAGCTTGGGATTAGCGGGAGGGCCGAGAACAGATACGCAGTATTTT.

The chain combines TRBV7-9 with TRBJ2-7; TRBD1 aligns across 8 bases. The CDR3 spans 15 residues. Germline V gene lookup returns CDR1 SEHNR and CDR2 FQNEAQ (reference sequence). Trimming at V came to 3 bases and at J to 3 bases, leaving 7 bases not matched to a gene. CDR3 sequence (DNA): TGTGCCAGCAGCTTTATCGGACAGGGTGACTACGAGCAGTACTTC. This codes for CASSFIGQGDYEQYF.

The gene calls are TRBV5-1 and TRBJ2-3; 7 bases align to TRBD1. Trimming removed 4 bases from V and 2 bases from J; junction bases left unmatched: 7. The CDR3 loop spans 15 amino acids. Germline V gene data show CDR1 as SGHRS and CDR2 as YFSETQ. The CDR3 bases are TGCGCCAGCAGCATCTCCGGGACAGACACAGATACGCAGTATTTT. Encoded protein: CASSISGTDTDTQYF.

The chain links TRBV7-2 to TRBJ1-5; D unresolved. The CDR3 runs to 14 residues. Germline V gene lookup returns CDR1 SGHTA and CDR2 FQGNSA. With 5 bases removed from V and 0 bases from J, the gap between germline ends came to 8 bases. The CDR3 DNA reads as TGTGCCAGCAGCCCCCAGGTTAGCAATCAGCCCCAGCATTTT. Translated, it gives CASSPQVSNQPQHF.

This chain uses TRBV19 with TRBJ2-2, with 10 bases aligning to TRBD2. There are 16 residues in the CDR3. The V segment lost 3 bases and the J segment 5 bases; nucleotides outside the gene matches: 6. CDR1 and CDR2 from the germline V gene are LNHDA and SQIVND (reference sequence). CDR3 sequence reads: CASSISSGSWTGELFF. DNA for the CDR3: TGTGCCAGTAGTATCTCTAGCGGGAGTTGGACCGGGGAGCTGTTTTTT. The full variable domain, in which reference TRBV19 and TRBJ2-2 provide the parts outside the CDR3, is DGGITQSPKYLFRKEGQNVTLSCEQNLNHDAMYWYRQDPGQGLRLIYYSQIVNDFQKGDIAEGYSVSREKKESFPLTVTSAQKNPTAFYLCASSISSGSWTGELFFGEGSRLTVL.

This clone was picked up one time. The chain joins TRBV2 to TRBJ1-1, with 7 nucleotides matching TRBD1. This CDR3 has 11 residues. With V trimmed by 8 bases and J by 9 bases, 6 bases remained unmatched. Germline V CDR1 and CDR2: SNHLY, FYNNEI. The CDR3 spells CASGVDRQAFF. CDR3 DNA: TGTGCCAGCGGCGTGGACAGGCAAGCTTTCTTT.

The V and J genes are TRBV5-1 and TRBJ2-3, with D uncertain. The CDR3 has 12 residues. Trimming shortened V by 1 base and J by 7 bases, and 7 bases separated the two germline ends. Germline V gene sequence: CDR1 SGHRS, CDR2 YFSETQ. CDR3 nucleotides: TGCGCCAGCAGCTTGCAGTCAAATACGCAGTATTTT. Residues: CASSLQSNTQYF. The full variable domain, its missing parts supplied by reference TRBV5-1 and TRBJ2-3, is KAGVTQTPRYLIKTRGQQVTLSCSPISGHRSVSWYQQTPGQGLQFLFEYFSETQRNKGNFPGRFSGRQFSNSRSEMNVSTLELGDSALYLCASSLQSNTQYFGPGTRLTVL.

The V and J genes are TRBV5-1 and TRBJ2-2; maybe TRBD2 (5 bases). Germline CDR1 SGHRS, CDR2 YFSETQ. The CDR3 loop spans 15 amino acids. V lost 0 bases and J lost 3, with 9 bases in between. CDR3 nucleotides: TGCGCCAGCAGCTTGGGTCCTAGCCACACCGGGGAGCTGTTTTTT. This translates into CASSLGPSHTGELFF.